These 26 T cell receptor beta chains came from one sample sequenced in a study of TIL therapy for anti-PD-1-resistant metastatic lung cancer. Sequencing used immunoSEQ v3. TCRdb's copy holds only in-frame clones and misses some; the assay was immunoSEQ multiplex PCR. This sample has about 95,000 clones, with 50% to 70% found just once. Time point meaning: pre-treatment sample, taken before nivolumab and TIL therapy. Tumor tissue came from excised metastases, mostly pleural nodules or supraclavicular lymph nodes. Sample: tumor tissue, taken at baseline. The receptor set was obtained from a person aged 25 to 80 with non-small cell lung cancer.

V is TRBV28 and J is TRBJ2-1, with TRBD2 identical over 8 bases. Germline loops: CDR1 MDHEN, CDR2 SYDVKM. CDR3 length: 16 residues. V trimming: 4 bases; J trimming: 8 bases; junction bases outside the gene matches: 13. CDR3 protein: CASSSYVAGTLDEQFF. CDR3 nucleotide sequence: TGTGCCAGCAGTTCTTATGTAGCGGGAACGTTGGATGAGCAGTTCTTC.

The CDR3 bases are TGTGCCAGCAGCTCGGGCACAGATACGCAGTATTTT. Protein product: CASSSGTDTQYF. The genes are TRBV7-9 and TRBJ2-3; D gene unclear. The CDR3 extends over 12 amino acids. V lost 4 bases and J lost 1, with 3 bases in between. Germline lookup yields CDR1 SEHNR and CDR2 FQNEAQ (reference sequence).

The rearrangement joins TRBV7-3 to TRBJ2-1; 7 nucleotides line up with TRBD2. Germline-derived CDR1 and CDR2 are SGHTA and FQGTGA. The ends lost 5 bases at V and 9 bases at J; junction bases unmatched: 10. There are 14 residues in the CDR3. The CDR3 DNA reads TGTGCCAGCAGCCCAACTAGCGAAAGTGCTGAGCAGTTCTTC. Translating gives CASSPTSESAEQFF.

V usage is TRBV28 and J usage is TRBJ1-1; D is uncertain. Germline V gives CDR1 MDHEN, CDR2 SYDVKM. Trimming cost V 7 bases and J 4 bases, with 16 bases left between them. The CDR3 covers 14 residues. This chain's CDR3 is CASILRGVGTEAFF. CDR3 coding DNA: TGTGCCAGCATTCTTAGAGGAGTGGGCACTGAAGCTTTCTTT.

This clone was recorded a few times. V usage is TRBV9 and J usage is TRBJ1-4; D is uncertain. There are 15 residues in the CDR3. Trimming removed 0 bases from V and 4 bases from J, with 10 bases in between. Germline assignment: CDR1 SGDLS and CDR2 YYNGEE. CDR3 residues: CASSVASRSNEKLFF. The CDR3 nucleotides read TGTGCCAGCAGCGTAGCAAGTCGGAGTAATGAAAAACTGTTTTTT.

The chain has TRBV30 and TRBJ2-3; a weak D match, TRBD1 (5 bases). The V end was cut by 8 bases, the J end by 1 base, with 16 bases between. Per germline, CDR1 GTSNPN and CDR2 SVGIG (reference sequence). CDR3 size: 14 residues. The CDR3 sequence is CATTGTYGTDTQYF. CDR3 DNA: TGTGCCACCACAGGAACCTACGGCACAGATACGCAGTATTTT.

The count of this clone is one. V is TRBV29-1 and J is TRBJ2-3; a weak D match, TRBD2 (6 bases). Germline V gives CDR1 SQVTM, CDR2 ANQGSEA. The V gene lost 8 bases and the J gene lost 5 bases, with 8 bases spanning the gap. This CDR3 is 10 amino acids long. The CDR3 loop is CSSGEDTQYF. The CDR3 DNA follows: TGCAGCTCGGGGGAAGATACGCAGTATTTT.

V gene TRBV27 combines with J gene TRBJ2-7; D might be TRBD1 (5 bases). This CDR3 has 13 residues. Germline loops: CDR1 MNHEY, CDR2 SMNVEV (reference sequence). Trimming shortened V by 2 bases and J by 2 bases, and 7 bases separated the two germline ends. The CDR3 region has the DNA TGTGCCAGCAGTTTAACAGGACCCTACGAGCAGTACTTC. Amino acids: CASSLTGPYEQYF.

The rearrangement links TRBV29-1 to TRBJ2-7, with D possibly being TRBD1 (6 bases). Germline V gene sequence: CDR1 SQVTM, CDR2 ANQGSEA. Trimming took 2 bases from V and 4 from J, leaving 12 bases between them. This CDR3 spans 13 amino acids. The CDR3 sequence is CSVEPQGSYEQYF. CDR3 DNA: TGCAGCGTTGAACCCCAGGGGTCATACGAGCAGTACTTC.

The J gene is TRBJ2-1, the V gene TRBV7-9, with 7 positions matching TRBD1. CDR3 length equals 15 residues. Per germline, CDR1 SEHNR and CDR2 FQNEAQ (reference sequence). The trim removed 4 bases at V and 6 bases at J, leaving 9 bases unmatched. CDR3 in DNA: TGTGCCAGCAGCTATTTAGGGGGCCGAGGCAATGAGCAGTTCTTC. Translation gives CASSYLGGRGNEQFF.

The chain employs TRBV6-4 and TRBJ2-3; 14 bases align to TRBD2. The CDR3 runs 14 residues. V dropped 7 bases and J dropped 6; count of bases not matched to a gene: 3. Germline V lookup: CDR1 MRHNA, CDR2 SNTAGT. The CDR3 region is CASKTSGGADTQYF. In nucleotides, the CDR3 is TGTGCCAGCAAGACTAGCGGGGGGGCGGATACGCAGTATTTT.

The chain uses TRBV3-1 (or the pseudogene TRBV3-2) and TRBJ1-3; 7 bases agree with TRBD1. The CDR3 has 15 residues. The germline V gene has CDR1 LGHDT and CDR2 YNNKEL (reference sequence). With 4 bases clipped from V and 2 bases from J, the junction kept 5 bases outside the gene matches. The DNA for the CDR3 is TGTGCCAGCAGCCCCCAAGGGACAGCTGGAAACACCATATATTTT. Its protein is CASSPQGTAGNTIYF.

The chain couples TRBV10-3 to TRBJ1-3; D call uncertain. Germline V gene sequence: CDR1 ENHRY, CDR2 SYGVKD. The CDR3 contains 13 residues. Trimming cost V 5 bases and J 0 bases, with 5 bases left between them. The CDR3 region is CAISKSSGNTIYF. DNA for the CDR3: TGTGCCATCAGTAAGAGCTCTGGAAACACCATATATTTT.

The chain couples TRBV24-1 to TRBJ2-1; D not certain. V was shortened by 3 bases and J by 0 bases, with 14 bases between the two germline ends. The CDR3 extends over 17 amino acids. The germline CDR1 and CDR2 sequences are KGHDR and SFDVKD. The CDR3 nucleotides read TGTGCCACCAGTGATATGGACCGCGGAAGCTCCTACAATGAGCAGTTCTTC. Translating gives CATSDMDRGSSYNEQFF.

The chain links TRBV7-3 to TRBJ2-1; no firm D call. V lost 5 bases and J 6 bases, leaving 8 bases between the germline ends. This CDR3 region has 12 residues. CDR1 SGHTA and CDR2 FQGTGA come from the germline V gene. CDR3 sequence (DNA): TGTGCCAGCAGCACAATTAGCAATGAGCAGTTCTTC. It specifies CASSTISNEQFF.

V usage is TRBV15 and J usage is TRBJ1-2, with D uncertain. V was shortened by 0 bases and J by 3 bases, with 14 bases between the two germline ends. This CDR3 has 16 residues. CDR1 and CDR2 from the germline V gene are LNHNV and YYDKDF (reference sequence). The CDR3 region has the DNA TGTGCCACCAGCAGAGAATATTCAGCAGAGGACTATGGCTACACCTTC. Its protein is CATSREYSAEDYGYTF. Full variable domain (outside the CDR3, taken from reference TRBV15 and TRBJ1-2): DAMVIQNPRYQVTQFGKPVTLSCSQTLNHNVMYWYQQKSSQAPKLLFHYYDKDFNNEADTPDNFQSRRPNTSFCFLDIRSPGLGDTAMYLCATSREYSAEDYGYTFGSGTRLTVV.

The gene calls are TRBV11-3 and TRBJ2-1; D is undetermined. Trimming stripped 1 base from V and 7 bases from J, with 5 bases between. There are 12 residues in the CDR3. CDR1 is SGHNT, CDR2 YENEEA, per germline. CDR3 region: CASSLGRNEQFF. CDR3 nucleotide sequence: TGTGCCAGCAGCTTAGGAAGAAATGAGCAGTTCTTC.

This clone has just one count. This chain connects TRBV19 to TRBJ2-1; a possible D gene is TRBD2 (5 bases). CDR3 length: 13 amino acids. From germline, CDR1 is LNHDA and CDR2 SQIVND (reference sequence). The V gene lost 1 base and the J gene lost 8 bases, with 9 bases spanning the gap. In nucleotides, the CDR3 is TGTGCCAGTAGTATAGCCCGGGGTTATGAGCAGTTCTTC. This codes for CASSIARGYEQFF.

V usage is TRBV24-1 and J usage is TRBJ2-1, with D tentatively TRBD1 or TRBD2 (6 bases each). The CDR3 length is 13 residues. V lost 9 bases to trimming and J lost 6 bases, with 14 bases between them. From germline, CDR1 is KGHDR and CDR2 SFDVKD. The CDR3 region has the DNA TGTGCCACCCAAACGGGGGCCGGCAATGAGCAGTTCTTC. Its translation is CATQTGAGNEQFF.

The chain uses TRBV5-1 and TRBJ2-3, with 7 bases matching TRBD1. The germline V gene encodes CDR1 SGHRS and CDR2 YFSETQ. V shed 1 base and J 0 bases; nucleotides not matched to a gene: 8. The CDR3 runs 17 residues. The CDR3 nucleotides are TGCGCCAGCAGCTTGCCTGAGACAGGGTCCAGCACAGATACGCAGTATTTT. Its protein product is CASSLPETGSSTDTQYF.

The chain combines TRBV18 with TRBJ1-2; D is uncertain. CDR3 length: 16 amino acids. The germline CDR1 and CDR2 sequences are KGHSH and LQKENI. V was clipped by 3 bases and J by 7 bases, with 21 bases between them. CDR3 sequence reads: CASSPPGSGEGSGYTF. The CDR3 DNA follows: TGTGCCAGCTCACCGCCGGGATCCGGTGAGGGTAGTGGCTACACCTTC.

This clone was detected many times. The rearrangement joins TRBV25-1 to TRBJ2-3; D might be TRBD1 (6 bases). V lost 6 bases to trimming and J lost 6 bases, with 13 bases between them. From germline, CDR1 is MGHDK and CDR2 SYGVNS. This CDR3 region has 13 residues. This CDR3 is CASRQGNGDTQYF. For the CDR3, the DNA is TGTGCCAGCAGACAGGGTAATGGGGATACGCAGTATTTT.

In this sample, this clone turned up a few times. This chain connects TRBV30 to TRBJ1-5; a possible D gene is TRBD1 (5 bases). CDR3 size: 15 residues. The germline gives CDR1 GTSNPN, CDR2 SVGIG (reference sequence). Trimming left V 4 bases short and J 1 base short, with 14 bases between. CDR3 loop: CAWKREGQSNQPQHF. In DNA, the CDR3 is TGTGCCTGGAAGAGAGAGGGGCAGAGCAATCAGCCCCAGCATTTT. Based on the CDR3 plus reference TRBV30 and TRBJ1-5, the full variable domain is SQTIHQWPATLVQPVGSPLSLECTVEGTSNPNLYWYRQAAGRGLQLLFYSVGIGQISSEVPQNLSASRPQDRQFILSSKKLLLSDSGFYLCAWKREGQSNQPQHFGDGTRLSIL.

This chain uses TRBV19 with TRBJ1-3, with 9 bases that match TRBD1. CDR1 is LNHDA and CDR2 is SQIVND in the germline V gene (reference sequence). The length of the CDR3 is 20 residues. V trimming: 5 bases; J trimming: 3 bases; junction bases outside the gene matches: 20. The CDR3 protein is CASSHQPATGGSGIGNTIYF. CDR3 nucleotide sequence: TGTGCCAGTAGTCACCAACCGGCGACAGGGGGTTCAGGAATTGGAAACACCATATATTTT.

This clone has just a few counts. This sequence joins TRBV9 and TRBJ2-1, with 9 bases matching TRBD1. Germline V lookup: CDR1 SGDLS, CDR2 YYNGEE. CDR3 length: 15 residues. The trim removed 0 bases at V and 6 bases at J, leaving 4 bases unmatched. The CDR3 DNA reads TGTGCCAGCAGCGTAGTACAGGGGGCTCGCAATGAGCAGTTCTTC. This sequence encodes CASSVVQGARNEQFF.

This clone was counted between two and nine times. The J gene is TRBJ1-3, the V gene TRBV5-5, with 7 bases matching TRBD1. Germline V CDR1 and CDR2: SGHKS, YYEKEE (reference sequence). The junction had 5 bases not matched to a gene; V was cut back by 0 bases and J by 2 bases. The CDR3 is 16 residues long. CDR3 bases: TGTGCCAGCAGCTTGGTTATCACAGGGGCTGGAAACACCATATATTTT. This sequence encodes CASSLVITGAGNTIYF.